Listed here are 10 T cell receptor beta chains from one sample, sequenced in a study of CD8+CD57+ T cells in acquired aplastic anemia. CDR3 and TCR beta VDJ profiling relied on genomic DNA as the template. TCRdb used MiXCR to reprocess the reads, holding one entry per CDR3 protein. Here the sample spans some 150,000 distinct CDR3 sequences, roughly two thirds being singletons. Only patients with CD8+CD57+ cell expansion on flow cytometry were chosen for sequencing. Material for sequencing was sorted CD4+, CD8+, or CD8+CD57+ T cells (not recorded which) from PBMCs. The receptors here all came from a human donor with aplastic anemia.

This clonotype was recorded once. The chain combines TRBV6-5 with TRBJ1-1; D gene ambiguous. Germline lookup yields CDR1 MNHEY and CDR2 SVGAGI. Trimming took 2 bases from V and 3 from J, leaving 13 bases between them. The CDR3 is 15 residues long. The CDR3 here is CASSYTYREDTEAFF. CDR3 in DNA: TGTGCCAGCAGTTACACTTATAGGGAGGACACTGAAGCTTTCTTT.

This chain joins TRBV3-1 and TRBJ2-7; D call uncertain. Looked up from germline, CDR1 is LGHDT and CDR2 is YNNKEL (reference sequence). V was cut by 0 bases and J by 5 bases, with 5 bases left in between. This CDR3 comprises 12 residues. The CDR3 nucleotides are TGTGCCAGCAGCCAAGATAGGGACGAGCAGTACTTC. Translated, it gives CASSQDRDEQYF.

This rearrangement joins TRBV7-9 to TRBJ1-5, with 8 bases aligning to TRBD1. CDR1 and CDR2 from the germline V gene are SEHNR and FQNEAQ (reference sequence). The CDR3 runs 16 residues. With V trimmed by 3 bases and J by 3 bases, 7 bases remained unmatched. The CDR3 DNA is TGTGCCAGCAGCTTCAATACACAGGGGGACAATCAGCCCCAGCATTTT. As protein: CASSFNTQGDNQPQHF.

The rearrangement links TRBV15 to TRBJ1-2; 8 bases map to TRBD1. This CDR3 spans 13 amino acids. V lost 4 bases, J lost 6 bases, and 4 bases stayed unmatched. CDR1 and CDR2 (germline): LNHNV, YYDKDF (reference sequence). CDR3 amino acids: CATSKGQGDGYTF. The CDR3 region has the DNA TGTGCCACCAGCAAAGGACAGGGCGATGGCTACACCTTC.

In this sample, this clonotype turned up a few times. A much larger clonotype is one base distant, so this may be a read error. This chain links TRBV6-4 with TRBJ2-6; 11 bases map to TRBD1. CDR1 MRHNA and CDR2 SNTAGT come from the germline V gene. The CDR3 is 14 residues long. The CDR3 DNA sequence: TGTGCCAGCAGTGACGGGACAGGGGGCAACGTCCTGACTTTC. Translating gives CASSDGTGGNVLTF.

Only a few counts were recorded for this clonotype. This rearrangement joins TRBV20-1 to TRBJ1-6; D is unresolved. Trimming stripped 5 bases from V and 7 bases from J, with 15 bases between. The CDR3 contains 14 residues. CDR1 DFQATT and CDR2 SNEGSKA come from the germline V gene (reference sequence). The CDR3 nucleotides are TGCAGTGCTGGTGGGAGGCAGTCGAATTCACCCCTCCACTTT. Translation gives CSAGGRQSNSPLHF.

A note on this clonotype: The junction shows a germline mismatch at one end, possibly a read error. The rearrangement uses TRBV7-9 and TRBJ2-3; 9 positions match TRBD2. Germline CDR1 and CDR2: SEHNR and FQNEAQ (reference sequence). The CDR3 has 19 residues. CDR3 loop: CASSQELSPLAGGTDTQYF. CDR3 sequence (DNA): TGCGCCAGCAGCCAAGAACTTAGCCCGTTAGCGGGGGGCACAGATACGCAGTATTTT.

This clonotype appeared a few times. The J gene is TRBJ2-1, the V gene TRBV7-8, with 7 bases fitting TRBD2. The V segment lost 1 base and the J segment 9 bases; nucleotides outside the gene matches: 6. The CDR3 has 14 residues. The germline V gene has CDR1 SGHVS and CDR2 FQNEAQ. CDR3 bases: TGTGCCAGCAGCTTAGGGACTAGTGGGAGTGAGCAGTTCTTC. Protein product: CASSLGTSGSEQFF. The variable domain in full, with the rest retrieved from reference TRBV7-8 and TRBJ2-1, is GAGVSQSPRYKVAKRGQDVALRCDPISGHVSLFWYQQALGQGPEFLTYFQNEAQLDKSGLPSDRFFAERPEGSVSTLKIQRTQQEDSAVYLCASSLGTSGSEQFFGPGTRLTVL.

The chain links TRBV7-2 to TRBJ1-2, with unresolved D. CDR1 is SGHTA, CDR2 FQGNSA, per germline. This CDR3 contains 14 residues. The V gene lost 1 base and the J gene lost 4 bases, with 10 bases spanning the gap. This CDR3 is CASSLGLVGYGYTF. CDR3 coding DNA: TGTGCCAGCAGCTTAGGTTTGGTAGGCTATGGCTACACCTTC. The full variable domain, rest sourced from reference TRBV7-2 and TRBJ1-2, is GAGVSQSPSNKVTEKGKDVELRCDPISGHTALYWYRQSLGQGLEFLIYFQGNSAPDKSGLPSDRFSAERTGGSVSTLTIQRTQQEDSAVYLCASSLGLVGYGYTFGSGTRLTVV.

This clonotype was counted between two and nine times. CDR3 amino acids: CASSLGRGQPQHF. In DNA, the CDR3 is TGTGCCAGCAGCTTAGGGAGGGGCCAGCCCCAGCATTTT. The chain couples TRBV7-9 to TRBJ1-5, with a possible D match to TRBD1 (5 bases). Trimming took 1 base from V and 7 from J, leaving 8 bases between them. CDR1 and CDR2 (germline): SEHNR, FQNEAQ (reference sequence). This CDR3 contains 13 residues. Combining the CDR3 with reference TRBV7-9 and TRBJ1-5 gives the whole variable domain DTGVSQNPRHKITKRGQNVTFRCDPISEHNRLYWYRQTLGQGPEFLTYFQNEAQLEKSRLLSDRFSAERPKGSFSTLEIQRTEQGDSAMYLCASSLGRGQPQHFGDGTRLSIL.